This TCR beta chain was retrieved from a study of cytomegalovirus exposure and HLA in healthy donors. Study background: Researchers found that about 84% of about 400 genotyped donors fell within the Caucasian-associated ancestry cluster. Study-wide findings and caveats: Evidence from a later analysis indicated that most CMV-associated TCR beta chains looked HLA-restricted. Most likely, a cluster of highly shared sequence variants arose as a sequencing artifact. Most TCR beta V segments were productive about 90% or about 30% of the time in an earlier analysis.

A single count supports this clone. Antigen specificity is unknown. The germline V gene has CDR1 MNHEY and CDR2 SMNVEV (reference sequence). V lost 3 bases and J lost 4, with 14 bases in between. The CDR3 totals 15 residues. The study ran its PCR with 60 Vbeta and 13 Jbeta primers. Sequencing was performed with immunoSEQ multiplex PCR; in TCRdb, only in-frame clones are kept and a portion is missing. Of a few hundred thousand clones listed, 70% to 90% are singletons. The chain uses TRBV27 and TRBJ2-3; perhaps TRBD2 as D (5 bases). Sequencing was done on a sample of PBMCs. This sequence was found in a man aged 25 to 40 in good health and CMV-seronegative. The CDR3 DNA follows: TGTGCCAGCAGTTTGTCCAGGAGCGGATCAGATACGCAGTATTTT. It specifies CASSLSRSGSDTQYF.